Below, one T cell receptor (beta chain) is given with its context. This entry comes from a study of control samples from healthy donors and cancer patients. This CDR3 contains 17 residues. The germline CDR1 and CDR2 sequences are SQVTM and ANQGSEA. The junction had 9 bases not matched to a gene; V was cut back by 0 bases and J by 4 bases. Profiled with immunoSEQ multiplex PCR; TCRdb holds only in-frame clones, not every one. Of around 130,000 clones listed, nearly 90% are singletons. The J gene is TRBJ2-1, the V gene TRBV29-1; TRBD2 aligns across 10 bases. Source material: blood. The origin of this receptor is a man between 50 and 59 years old in good health. This chain's CDR3 is CSVEDAKRGGNYNEQFF. CDR3 DNA sequence: TGCAGCGTTGAAGACGCAAAGCGGGGGGGAAATTACAATGAGCAGTTCTTC.